This T cell receptor beta chain was identified in a study of cytomegalovirus exposure and HLA in healthy donors. Study at large: Findings of an earlier analysis included more than 90 million unique TCR beta sequences from 200 million or so T cells. General study results and limits: Most likely, a cluster of highly shared sequence variants arose as a sequencing artifact. It was reported that the classifier diagnosed cytomegalovirus status with high specificity and sensitivity in both the original and validation cohorts. Researchers left out some V segments, among them TRBV6-2 and TRBV6-3, as indistinguishable.

In the case of this clone: Its antigen is not identified.

The PCR used 60 Vbeta and 13 Jbeta primers. The assay was immunoSEQ multiplex PCR, and TCRdb's table has in-frame clones only and misses some. The data show about 200,000 clones, with roughly 80% seen just once and approximately 2% held by the top ten. Germline V lookup: CDR1 SGHRS, CDR2 YFSETQ. CDR3 length equals 18 residues. J lost 0 bases, V lost 1 base, and 5 bases had no gene match. The TCR originated in a woman aged 25 to 39 in good health and CMV-seropositive. The genes are TRBV5-1 and TRBJ2-1; 12 nucleotides agree with TRBD2. Sequencing used PBMCs. In DNA, the CDR3 is TGCGCCAGCAGCTTGTACGGACTAGCGGGAAGCTCCTACAATGAGCAGTTCTTC. Amino acid sequence: CASSLYGLAGSSYNEQFF.